Listed below are T cell receptor beta chains from one sample, sequenced in a study of cytomegalovirus exposure and HLA in healthy donors. Generated by immunoSEQ multiplex PCR, the TCRdb table keeps only in-frame clones and is missing some. The repertoire includes roughly 110,000 clones, around 83% of them detected once, and approximately 23% sits in the top ten. Sequenced sample: PBMCs. These receptors came from a man aged 30 to 39 in good health and CMV-seropositive. Both conserved end residues are part of each CDR3. The order of the fields is J gene, V gene, CDR3 protein.

TRBJ2-3 TRBV27 CASSPLPAGFEDTQYF
TRBJ2-7 TRBV5-1 CASSFGGIYEQYF
TRBJ2-5 TRBV11-3 CASSSMETQYF
TRBJ2-1 TRBV9 CASSVENRGQVFF
TRBJ1-6 TRBV9 CASSAQGNVRNSPLHF
TRBJ1-1 TRBV7-8 CASSDFGEAFF
TRBJ1-4 TRBV6-1 CASSSTGGANEKLFF
TRBJ2-2 TRBV14 CASSPGTSVGGELFF
TRBJ2-1 TRBV6-6 CASSRTESYNEQFF
TRBJ2-7 TRBV7-7 CASSPGTGSYEQYF
TRBJ2-2 TRBV2 CASIERTGELFF